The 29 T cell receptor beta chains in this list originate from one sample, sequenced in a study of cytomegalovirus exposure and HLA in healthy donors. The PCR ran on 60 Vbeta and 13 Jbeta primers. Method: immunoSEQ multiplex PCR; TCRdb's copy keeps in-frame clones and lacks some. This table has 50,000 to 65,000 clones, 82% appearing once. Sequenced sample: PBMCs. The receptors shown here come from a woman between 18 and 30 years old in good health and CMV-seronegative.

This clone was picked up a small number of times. The CDR3 spells CASLGQAGGSNEQFF. DNA of the CDR3: TGTGCCAGCCTCGGCCAAGCGGGAGGGTCGAATGAGCAGTTCTTC. The genes are TRBV6-5 and TRBJ2-1, with TRBD2 matching 10 bases. The CDR3 runs to 15 residues. The V and J ends lost 8 bases and 7 bases, in that order; junction bases with no gene match: 11. Germline loops: CDR1 MNHEY, CDR2 SVGAGI.

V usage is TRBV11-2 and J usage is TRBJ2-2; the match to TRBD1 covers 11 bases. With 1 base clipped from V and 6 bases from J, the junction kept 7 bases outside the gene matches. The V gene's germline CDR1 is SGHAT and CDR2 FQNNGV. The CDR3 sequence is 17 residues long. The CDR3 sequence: CASSLGFGTGGSGELFF. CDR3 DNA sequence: TGTGCCAGCAGCTTAGGATTCGGGACAGGGGGGTCCGGGGAGCTGTTTTTT.

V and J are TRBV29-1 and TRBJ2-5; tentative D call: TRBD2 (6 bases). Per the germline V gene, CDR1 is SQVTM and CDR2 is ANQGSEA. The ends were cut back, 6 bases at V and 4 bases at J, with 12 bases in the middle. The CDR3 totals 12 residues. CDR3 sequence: CSVVLARETQYF. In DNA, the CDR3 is TGCAGCGTCGTACTAGCCCGAGAGACCCAGTACTTC.

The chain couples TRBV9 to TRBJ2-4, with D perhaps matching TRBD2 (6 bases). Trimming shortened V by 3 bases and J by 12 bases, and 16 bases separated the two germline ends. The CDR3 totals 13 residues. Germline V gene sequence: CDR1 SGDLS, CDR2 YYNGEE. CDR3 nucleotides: TGTGCCAGCAGCGGGGGGGTAGGATACAGTCAGTACTTC. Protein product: CASSGGVGYSQYF. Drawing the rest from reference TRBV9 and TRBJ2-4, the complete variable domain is DSGVTQTPKHLITATGQRVTLRCSPRSGDLSVYWYQQSLDQGLQFLIQYYNGEERAKGNILERFSAQQFPDLHSELNLSSLELGDSALYFCASSGGVGYSQYFGAGTRLSVL.

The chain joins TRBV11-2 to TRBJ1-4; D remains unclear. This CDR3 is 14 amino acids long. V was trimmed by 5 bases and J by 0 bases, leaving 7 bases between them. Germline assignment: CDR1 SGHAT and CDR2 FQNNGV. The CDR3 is CASSPTTTNEKLFF. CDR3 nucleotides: TGTGCCAGCAGCCCGACAACAACTAATGAAAAACTGTTTTTT. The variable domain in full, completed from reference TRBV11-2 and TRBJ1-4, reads EAGVAQSPRYKIIEKRQSVAFWCNPISGHATLYWYQQILGQGPKLLIQFQNNGVVDDSQLPKDRFSAERLKGVDSTLKIQPAKLEDSAVYLCASSPTTTNEKLFFGSGTQLSVL.

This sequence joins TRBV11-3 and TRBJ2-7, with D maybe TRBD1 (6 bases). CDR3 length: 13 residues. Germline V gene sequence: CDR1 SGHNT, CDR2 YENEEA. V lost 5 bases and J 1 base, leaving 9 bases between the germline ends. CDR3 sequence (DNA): TGTGCCAGCAGCCCAGGACAGTCCTACGAGCAGTACTTC. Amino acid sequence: CASSPGQSYEQYF.

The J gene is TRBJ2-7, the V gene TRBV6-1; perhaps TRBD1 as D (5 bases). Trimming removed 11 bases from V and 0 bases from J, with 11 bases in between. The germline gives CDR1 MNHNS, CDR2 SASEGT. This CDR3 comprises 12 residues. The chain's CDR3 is CARTRGSYEQYF. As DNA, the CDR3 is TGTGCCCGTACAAGGGGCTCCTACGAGCAGTACTTC.

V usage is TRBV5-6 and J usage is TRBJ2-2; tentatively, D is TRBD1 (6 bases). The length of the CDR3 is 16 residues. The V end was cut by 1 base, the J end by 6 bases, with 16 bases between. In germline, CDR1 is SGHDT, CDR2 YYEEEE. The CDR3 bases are TGTGCCAGCAGCTTGTGGGGTAACAGGGTCCCCGGGGAGCTGTTTTTT. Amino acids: CASSLWGNRVPGELFF.

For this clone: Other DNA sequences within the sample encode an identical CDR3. This chain's CDR3 is CASSDGVLATTTDTQYF. The CDR3 region has the DNA TGTGCCAGCAGCGACGGGGTGCTGGCGACAACCACAGATACGCAGTATTTT. The J gene is TRBJ2-3, the V gene TRBV25-1; D might be TRBD2 (5 bases). Between the trimmed V and J ends, which lost 6 bases and 2 bases, there was a span of 21 bases. The length of the CDR3 is 17 residues. The V gene's germline CDR1 is MGHDK and CDR2 SYGVNS.

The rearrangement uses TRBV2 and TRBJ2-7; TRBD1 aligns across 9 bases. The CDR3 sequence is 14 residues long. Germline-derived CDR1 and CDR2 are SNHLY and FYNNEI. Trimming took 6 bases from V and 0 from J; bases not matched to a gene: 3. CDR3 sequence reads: CASRWTGDSYEQYF. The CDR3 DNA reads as TGTGCCAGCAGATGGACAGGGGACTCCTACGAGCAGTACTTC.

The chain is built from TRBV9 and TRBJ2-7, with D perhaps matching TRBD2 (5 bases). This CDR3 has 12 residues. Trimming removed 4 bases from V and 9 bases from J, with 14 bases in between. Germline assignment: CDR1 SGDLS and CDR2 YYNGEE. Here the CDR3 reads CASSPRDWGQYF. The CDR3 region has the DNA TGTGCCAGCAGCCCTCGGGATTGGGGGCAGTACTTC.

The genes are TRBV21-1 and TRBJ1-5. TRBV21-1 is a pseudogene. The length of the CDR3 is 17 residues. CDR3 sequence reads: CASSNIDWWLGNQPQHF. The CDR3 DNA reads TGTGCCAGCAGCAATATCGATTGGTGGCTAGGCAATCAGCCCCAGCATTTT.

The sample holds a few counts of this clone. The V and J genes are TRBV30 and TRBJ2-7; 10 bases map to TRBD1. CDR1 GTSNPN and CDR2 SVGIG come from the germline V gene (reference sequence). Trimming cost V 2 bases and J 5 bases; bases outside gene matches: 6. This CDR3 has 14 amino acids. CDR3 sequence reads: CAWSPTGTGDEQYF. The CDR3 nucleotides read TGTGCCTGGAGTCCTACCGGGACAGGGGACGAGCAGTACTTC.

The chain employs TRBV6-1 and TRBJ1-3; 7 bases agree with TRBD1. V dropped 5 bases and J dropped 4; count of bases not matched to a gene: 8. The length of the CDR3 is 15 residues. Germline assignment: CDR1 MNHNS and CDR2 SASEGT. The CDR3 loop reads CASSRTGEAGNTIYF. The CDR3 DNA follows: TGTGCCAGCAGTCGCACAGGGGAAGCGGGAAACACCATATATTTT.

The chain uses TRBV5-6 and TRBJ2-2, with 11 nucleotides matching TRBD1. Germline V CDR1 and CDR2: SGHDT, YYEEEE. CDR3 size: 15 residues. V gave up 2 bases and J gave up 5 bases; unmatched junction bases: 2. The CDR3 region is CASSFRDRGTGELFF. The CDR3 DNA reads TGTGCCAGCAGCTTCCGGGACAGGGGGACCGGGGAGCTGTTTTTT. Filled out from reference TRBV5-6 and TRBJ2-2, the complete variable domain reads DAGVTQSPTHLIKTRGQQVTLRCSPKSGHDTVSWYQQALGQGPQFIFQYYEEEERQRGNFPDRFSGHQFPNYSSELNVNALLLGDSALYLCASSFRDRGTGELFFGEGSRLTVL.

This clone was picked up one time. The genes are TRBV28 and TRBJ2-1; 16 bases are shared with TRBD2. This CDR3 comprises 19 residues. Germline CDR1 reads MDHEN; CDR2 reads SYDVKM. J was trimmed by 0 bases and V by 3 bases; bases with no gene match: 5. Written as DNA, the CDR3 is TGTGCCAGCAGTTTGGAGGGACTAGCGGGAGGGACCTCCTACAATGAGCAGTTCTTC. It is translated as CASSLEGLAGGTSYNEQFF. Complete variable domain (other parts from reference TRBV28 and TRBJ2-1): DVKVTQSSRYLVKRTGEKVFLECVQDMDHENMFWYRQDPGLGLRLIYFSYDVKMKEKGDIPEGYSVSREKKERFSLILESASTNQTSMYLCASSLEGLAGGTSYNEQFFGPGTRLTVL.

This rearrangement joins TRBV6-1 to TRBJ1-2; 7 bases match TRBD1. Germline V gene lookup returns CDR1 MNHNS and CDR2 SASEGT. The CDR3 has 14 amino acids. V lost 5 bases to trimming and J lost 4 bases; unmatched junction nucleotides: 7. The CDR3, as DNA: TGTGCCAGCAGTTTCGGGACAGAAGGCTATGGCTACACCTTC. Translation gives CASSFGTEGYGYTF.

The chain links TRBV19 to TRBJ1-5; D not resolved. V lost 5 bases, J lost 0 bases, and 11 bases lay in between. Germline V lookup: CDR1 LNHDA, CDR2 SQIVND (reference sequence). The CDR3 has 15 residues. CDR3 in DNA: TGTGCCAGTAGTGATTCAGGCTTTAGCAATCAGCCCCAGCATTTT. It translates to CASSDSGFSNQPQHF.

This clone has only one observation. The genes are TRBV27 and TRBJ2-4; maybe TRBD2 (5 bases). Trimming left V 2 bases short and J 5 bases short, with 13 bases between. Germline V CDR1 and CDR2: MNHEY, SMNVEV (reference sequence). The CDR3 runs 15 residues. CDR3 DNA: TGTGCCAGCAGTTTAACGGCGGGCGTCCAAAACATTCAGTACTTC. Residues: CASSLTAGVQNIQYF.

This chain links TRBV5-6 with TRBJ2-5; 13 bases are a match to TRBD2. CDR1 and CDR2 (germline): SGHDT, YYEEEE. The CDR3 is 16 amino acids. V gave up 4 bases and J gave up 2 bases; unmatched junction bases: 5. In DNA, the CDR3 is TGTGCCAGCAGCCGACTAGCGGGAGGACCGCAAGAGACCCAGTACTTC. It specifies CASSRLAGGPQETQYF. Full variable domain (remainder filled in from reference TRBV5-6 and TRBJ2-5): DAGVTQSPTHLIKTRGQQVTLRCSPKSGHDTVSWYQQALGQGPQFIFQYYEEEERQRGNFPDRFSGHQFPNYSSELNVNALLLGDSALYLCASSRLAGGPQETQYFGPGTRLLVL.

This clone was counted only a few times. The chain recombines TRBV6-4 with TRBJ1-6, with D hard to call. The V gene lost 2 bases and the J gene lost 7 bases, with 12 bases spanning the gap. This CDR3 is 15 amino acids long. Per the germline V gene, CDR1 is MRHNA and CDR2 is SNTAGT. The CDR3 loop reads CASSDKDGGNSPLHF. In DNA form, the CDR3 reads TGTGCCAGCAGTGACAAGGACGGAGGAAATTCACCCCTCCACTTT.

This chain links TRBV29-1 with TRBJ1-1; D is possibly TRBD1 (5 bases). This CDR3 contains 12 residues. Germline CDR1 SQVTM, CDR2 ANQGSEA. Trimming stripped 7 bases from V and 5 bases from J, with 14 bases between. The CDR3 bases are TGCAGCGCCGGCAGGGCAGGTACTGAAGCTTTCTTT. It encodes CSAGRAGTEAFF. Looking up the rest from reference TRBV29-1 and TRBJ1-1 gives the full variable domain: SAVISQKPSRDICQRGTSLTIQCQVDSQVTMMFWYRQQPGQSLTLIATANQGSEATYESGFVIDKFPISRPNLTFSTLTVSNMSPEDSSIYLCSAGRAGTEAFFGQGTRLTVV.

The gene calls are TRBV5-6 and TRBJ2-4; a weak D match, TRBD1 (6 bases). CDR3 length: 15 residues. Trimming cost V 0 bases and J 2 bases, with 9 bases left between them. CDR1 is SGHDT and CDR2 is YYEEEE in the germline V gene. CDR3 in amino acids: CASSLERGSKNIQYF. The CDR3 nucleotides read TGTGCCAGCAGCTTGGAAAGGGGGTCCAAAAACATTCAGTACTTC.

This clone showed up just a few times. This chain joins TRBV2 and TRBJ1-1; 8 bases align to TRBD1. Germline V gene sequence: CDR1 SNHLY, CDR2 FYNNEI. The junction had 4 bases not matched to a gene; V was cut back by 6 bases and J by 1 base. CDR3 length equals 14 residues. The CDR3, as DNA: TGTGCCAGCAGAGGACAGGGTTCGAACACTGAAGCTTTCTTT. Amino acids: CASRGQGSNTEAFF.

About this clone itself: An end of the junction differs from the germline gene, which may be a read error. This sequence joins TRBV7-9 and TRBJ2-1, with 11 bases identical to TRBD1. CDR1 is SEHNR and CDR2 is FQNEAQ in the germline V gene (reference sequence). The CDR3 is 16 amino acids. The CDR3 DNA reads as TGTGCCGGCAGCATAGGGACAGGGGGACGTAACAATGAGCAGTTCTTC. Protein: CAGSIGTGGRNNEQFF.

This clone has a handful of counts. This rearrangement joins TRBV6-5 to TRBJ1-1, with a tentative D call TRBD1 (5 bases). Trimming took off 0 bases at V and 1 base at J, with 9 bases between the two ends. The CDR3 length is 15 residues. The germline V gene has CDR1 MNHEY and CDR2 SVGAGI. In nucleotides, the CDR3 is TGTGCCAGCAGTTACTCGCGACAGCAGAACACTGAAGCTTTCTTT. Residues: CASSYSRQQNTEAFF.

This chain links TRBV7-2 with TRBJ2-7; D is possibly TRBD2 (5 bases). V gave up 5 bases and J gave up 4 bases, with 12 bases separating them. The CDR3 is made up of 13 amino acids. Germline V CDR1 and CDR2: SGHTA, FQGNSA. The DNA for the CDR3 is TGTGCCAGCAGCCCCGGGCGGGCTTACGAGCAGTACTTC. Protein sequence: CASSPGRAYEQYF. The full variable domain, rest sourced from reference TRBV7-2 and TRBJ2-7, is GAGVSQSPSNKVTEKGKDVELRCDPISGHTALYWYRQSLGQGLEFLIYFQGNSAPDKSGLPSDRFSAERTGGSVSTLTIQRTQQEDSAVYLCASSPGRAYEQYFGPGTRLTVT.

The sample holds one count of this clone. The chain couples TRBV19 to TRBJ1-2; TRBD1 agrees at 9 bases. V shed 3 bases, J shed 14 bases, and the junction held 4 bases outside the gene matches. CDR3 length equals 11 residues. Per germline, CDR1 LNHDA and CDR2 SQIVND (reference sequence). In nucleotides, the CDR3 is TGTGCCAGTAGTATTGGGACAGGGAAAACCTTC. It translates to CASSIGTGKTF.

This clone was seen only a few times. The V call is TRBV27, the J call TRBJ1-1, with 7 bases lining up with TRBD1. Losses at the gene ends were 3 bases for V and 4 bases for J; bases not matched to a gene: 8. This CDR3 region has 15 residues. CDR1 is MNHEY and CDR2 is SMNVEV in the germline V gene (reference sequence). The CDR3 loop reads CASSFDPQGITEAFF. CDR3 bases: TGTGCCAGCAGTTTCGACCCACAGGGGATCACTGAAGCTTTCTTT.